This TCR beta chain was found in a study of T cell responses to AZD1222 COVID-19 vaccine. CDR1 is SGDLS, CDR2 YYNGEE, per germline. CDR3 length: 15 residues. J was trimmed by 3 bases and V by 0 bases; bases with no gene match: 2. Note on this clone: What it binds is not known.

Libraries were prepared by immunoSEQ multiplex PCR; TCRdb keeps only in-frame clonotypes and omits some of them. The table has under 150,000 clones, roughly 85% seen once. General study findings and limits: Donor demographics were predominantly white British with a female majority; clonal diversity may be underestimated. Elevations in Spike-specific TCR breadth and depth followed administration of two AZD1222 doses. No day 14 peak samples; only post-peak repertoires were characterized.

The clonotype originates from an adult in good health. This specimen was peripheral blood, taken on day 0 of MenACWY control vaccination. The chain couples TRBV9 to TRBJ2-3, with TRBD1 matching over 9 bases. As DNA, the CDR3 is TGTGCCAGCAGCGTAGGGGACAGGGCGACAGATACGCAGTATTTT. Its translation is CASSVGDRATDTQYF.